These 4 T cell receptor beta chains were all obtained from the same sample, sequenced in a study of T cells in Graves' hyperthyroidism and ophthalmopathy. Amplification of TCR beta CDR3 regions was performed using RNA transcripts as template. With the HTBI primer set, the TCR CDR3 went through a first round of RT-PCR. TCRdb redid the calling of the multiplex PCR reads with MiXCR, one entry per CDR3 protein. Altogether approximately 400,000 distinct CDR3 sequences are present, 15% being singletons, with the ten largest covering about 30%. Sequenced: blood. The origin of the receptors is a woman aged 30 to 39 with Graves' hyperthyroidism.

The chain is built from TRBV7-3 and TRBJ2-3; TRBD2 matches at 7 bases. The CDR3 runs 15 residues. The germline gives CDR1 SGHTA, CDR2 FQGTGA. Losses at the gene ends were 4 bases for V and 6 bases for J; bases not matched to a gene: 10. The CDR3 DNA is TGTGCCAGCAGCTCTAAAAGCGGGAAAAGGGATACGCAGTATTTT. As protein: CASSSKSGKRDTQYF.

This clonotype was counted only a few times. The chain uses TRBV30 and TRBJ2-7, with 7 bases fitting TRBD1. This CDR3 contains 13 residues. CDR1 is GTSNPN, CDR2 SVGIG, per germline (reference sequence). J gave up 3 bases and V 4 bases, and 6 bases lay outside the gene matches. CDR3 nucleotides: TGTGCCTGGACTCGACAGGGTCTCTACGAGCAGTACTTC. Residues: CAWTRQGLYEQYF.

There are many counts of this clonotype. The J gene is TRBJ2-7, the V gene TRBV11-2; D unclear. CDR1 is SGHAT and CDR2 is FQNNGV in the germline V gene. The CDR3 extends over 14 amino acids. Deletions cut 3 bases from V and 0 bases from J, with 9 bases between. The CDR3 DNA reads as TGTGCCAGCAGCTTTTCTCCTAGCTCCTACGAGCAGTACTTC. Translation gives CASSFSPSSYEQYF.

This clonotype was seen more than once but under ten times. The CDR3, as DNA: TGTGCCAGCAGCCTCCAGGGGGCGTGGACCTACGAGCAGTACTTC. Translating gives CASSLQGAWTYEQYF. The chain joins TRBV7-9 to TRBJ2-7; 8 nucleotides match TRBD1. The CDR3 covers 15 residues. V gave up 5 bases and J gave up 2 bases; unmatched junction bases: 8. Germline assignment: CDR1 SEHNR and CDR2 FQNEAQ (reference sequence).